The 16 T cell receptor beta chains listed next were all sequenced from one sample in a study of blood T cell repertoires in COVID-19. The protocol was immunoSEQ multiplex PCR, while the TCRdb copy is restricted to in-frame clones and leaves out a portion. The sample has tens of thousands of clones; roughly 82% are singletons. The specimen was peripheral blood. These receptors were taken from a human donor in a cohort sampled during active COVID-19.

In its sample, this clone was seen a few times. Other nucleotide sequences from this sample produce the same CDR3. The rearrangement links TRBV2 to TRBJ2-7, with unresolved D. The germline CDR1 and CDR2 sequences are SNHLY and FYNNEI. V gave up 7 bases and J gave up 3 bases, with 7 bases separating them. This CDR3 region has 11 residues. CDR3 nucleotides: TGTGCCAGCACAGGTCGCTACGAGCAGTACTTC. Translation gives CASTGRYEQYF.

This chain connects TRBV5-1 to TRBJ2-5; a weak D match, TRBD1 (5 bases). Trimming pared 4 bases from V and 4 bases from J, leaving 17 bases between. Germline loops: CDR1 SGHRS, CDR2 YFSETQ. The CDR3 loop spans 15 amino acids. The DNA for the CDR3 is TGCGCCAGCAGCCCACTTGGTGGCAGGGCAGAGACCCAGTACTTC. Translated, it gives CASSPLGGRAETQYF.

V gene TRBV19 combines with J gene TRBJ2-7; tentatively, D is TRBD2 (6 bases). Germline V gene lookup returns CDR1 LNHDA and CDR2 SQIVND (reference sequence). This CDR3 is 14 amino acids long. Trimming stripped 5 bases from V and 0 bases from J, with 11 bases between. CDR3 sequence: CASSWAGNSYEQYF. In DNA form, the CDR3 reads TGTGCCAGTAGTTGGGCGGGGAACTCCTACGAGCAGTACTTC.

The table lists this clone with a few counts. The gene calls are TRBV19 and TRBJ2-3; 13 bases are a match to TRBD2. The CDR3 contains 18 residues. The V gene's germline CDR1 is LNHDA and CDR2 SQIVND (reference sequence). Losses at the gene ends were 6 bases for V and 0 bases for J; bases not matched to a gene: 9. The CDR3 DNA is TGTGCCAGTAGCGGGGGGACTAGCGGGACTCCTAGCACAGATACGCAGTATTTT. It codes for CASSGGTSGTPSTDTQYF.

The rearrangement links TRBV4-1 to TRBJ2-4; D unclear. This CDR3 contains 13 residues. Per the germline V gene, CDR1 is MGHRA and CDR2 is YSYEKL. With 8 bases removed from V and 0 bases from J, the gap between germline ends came to 8 bases. This CDR3 is CASREIAKNIQYF. The CDR3 DNA follows: TGCGCCAGCCGAGAGATAGCCAAAAACATTCAGTACTTC.

The chain has TRBV19 and TRBJ2-1, with 7 nucleotides matching TRBD1. The CDR3 covers 14 residues. Germline V gene data show CDR1 as LNHDA and CDR2 as SQIVND (reference sequence). The V segment lost 7 bases and the J segment 8 bases; nucleotides outside the gene matches: 11. DNA of the CDR3: TGTGCCAGTACCAGCAGGGGGTACTCGCATGAGCAGTTCTTC. This codes for CASTSRGYSHEQFF.

The CDR3 DNA follows: TGTGCCCCTCCCTCACAACCCCTCCACTTT. Amino acids: CAPPSQPLHF. This chain connects TRBV21-1 to TRBJ1-6; no DNA check was done on the table's D call, TRBD1. TRBV21-1 is recorded as a pseudogene. The CDR3 covers 10 residues.

The chain has TRBV9 and TRBJ1-5; D might be TRBD1 (5 bases). From germline, CDR1 is SGDLS and CDR2 YYNGEE. Trimming shortened V by 4 bases and J by 4 bases, and 9 bases separated the two germline ends. The CDR3 has 13 residues. Here the CDR3 DNA reads TGTGCCAGCAGCCAGGGACTAAATCAGCCCCAGCATTTT. This codes for CASSQGLNQPQHF.

The V gene is TRBV3-1 (or the pseudogene TRBV3-2), the J gene TRBJ2-7; 9 bases map to TRBD2. Germline-derived CDR1 and CDR2 are LGHDT and YNNKEL (reference sequence). With V trimmed by 5 bases and J by 6 bases, 11 bases remained unmatched. The CDR3 contains 15 residues. CDR3 DNA sequence: TGTGCCAGCAGCAGAGGGAGCGGGGGGCCGCGCGAGCAGTACTTC. Translation: CASSRGSGGPREQYF.

The V and J genes are TRBV19 and TRBJ1-4; D not certain. The germline V and J ends were trimmed by 6 bases and 1 base, with 21 bases remaining between them. The length of the CDR3 is 18 residues. Germline lookup yields CDR1 LNHDA and CDR2 SQIVND (reference sequence). The CDR3 loop reads CASRVLGRGKETNEKLFF. The CDR3, as DNA: TGTGCCAGTAGAGTGTTGGGTCGAGGGAAGGAAACTAATGAAAAACTGTTTTTT.

This chain links TRBV9 with TRBJ1-1; no definite D call. V was clipped by 4 bases and J by 5 bases, with 12 bases between them. CDR1 and CDR2 from the germline V gene are SGDLS and YYNGEE. The CDR3 length is 13 residues. The CDR3 bases are TGTGCCAGCAGCCCCCTTTCAGCGACTGAAGCTTTCTTT. Translating it yields CASSPLSATEAFF. Full variable domain (rest looked up from reference TRBV9 and TRBJ1-1): DSGVTQTPKHLITATGQRVTLRCSPRSGDLSVYWYQQSLDQGLQFLIQYYNGEERAKGNILERFSAQQFPDLHSELNLSSLELGDSALYFCASSPLSATEAFFGQGTRLTVV.

This clone turned up a few times. This sequence joins TRBV7-2 and TRBJ2-7; TRBD1 is a possible D gene (5 bases). V lost 5 bases to trimming and J lost 1 base, with 12 bases between them. From germline, CDR1 is SGHTA and CDR2 FQGNSA. CDR3 length: 14 residues. CDR3 sequence (DNA): TGTGCCAGCAGCCACGTGGGGCAGTCCTACGAGCAGTACTTC. It translates to CASSHVGQSYEQYF.

The chain employs TRBV2 and TRBJ2-7, with D perhaps matching TRBD2 (5 bases). There are 14 residues in the CDR3. In germline, CDR1 is SNHLY, CDR2 FYNNEI. Trimming pared 6 bases from V and 0 bases from J, leaving 12 bases between. The DNA for the CDR3 is TGTGCCAGCAGGGAGGACGGTCCCTCCTACGAGCAGTACTTC. Translation: CASREDGPSYEQYF.

A single count supports this clone. CDR3 nucleotide sequence: TGTGCCACCAGCAGAACCAGCTCCCTAGCGGGGGGGCCTCTTGAGCAGTTCTTC. Translated, it gives CATSRTSSLAGGPLEQFF. The chain combines TRBV15 with TRBJ2-1; TRBD2 matches at 12 bases. This CDR3 comprises 18 residues. Germline CDR1 and CDR2: LNHNV and YYDKDF (reference sequence). The trim removed 2 bases at V and 9 bases at J, leaving 14 bases unmatched.

The chain employs TRBV20-1 and TRBJ2-7, with D perhaps TRBD1 (5 bases). This CDR3 contains 11 residues. Trimming removed 7 bases at V and 2 bases at J, with 9 bases between. The germline gives CDR1 DFQATT, CDR2 SNEGSKA (reference sequence). The CDR3 DNA sequence: TGCAGTGTAGCAGGGACCTACGAGCAGTACTTC. It is translated as CSVAGTYEQYF.

This chain connects TRBV5-5 to TRBJ2-1, with TRBD1 as a possible D gene (6 bases). Trimming left V 2 bases short and J 11 bases short, with 11 bases between. This CDR3 comprises 12 residues. Per germline, CDR1 SGHKS and CDR2 YYEKEE (reference sequence). CDR3 region: CASSLGQPQQFF. The CDR3 DNA is TGTGCCAGCAGCTTAGGACAGCCTCAGCAGTTCTTC. The full variable domain, in which reference TRBV5-5 and TRBJ2-1 provide the parts outside the CDR3, is DAGVTQSPTHLIKTRGQQVTLRCSPISGHKSVSWYQQVLGQGPQFIFQYYEKEERGRGNFPDRFSARQFPNYSSELNVNALLLGDSALYLCASSLGQPQQFFGPGTRLTVL.